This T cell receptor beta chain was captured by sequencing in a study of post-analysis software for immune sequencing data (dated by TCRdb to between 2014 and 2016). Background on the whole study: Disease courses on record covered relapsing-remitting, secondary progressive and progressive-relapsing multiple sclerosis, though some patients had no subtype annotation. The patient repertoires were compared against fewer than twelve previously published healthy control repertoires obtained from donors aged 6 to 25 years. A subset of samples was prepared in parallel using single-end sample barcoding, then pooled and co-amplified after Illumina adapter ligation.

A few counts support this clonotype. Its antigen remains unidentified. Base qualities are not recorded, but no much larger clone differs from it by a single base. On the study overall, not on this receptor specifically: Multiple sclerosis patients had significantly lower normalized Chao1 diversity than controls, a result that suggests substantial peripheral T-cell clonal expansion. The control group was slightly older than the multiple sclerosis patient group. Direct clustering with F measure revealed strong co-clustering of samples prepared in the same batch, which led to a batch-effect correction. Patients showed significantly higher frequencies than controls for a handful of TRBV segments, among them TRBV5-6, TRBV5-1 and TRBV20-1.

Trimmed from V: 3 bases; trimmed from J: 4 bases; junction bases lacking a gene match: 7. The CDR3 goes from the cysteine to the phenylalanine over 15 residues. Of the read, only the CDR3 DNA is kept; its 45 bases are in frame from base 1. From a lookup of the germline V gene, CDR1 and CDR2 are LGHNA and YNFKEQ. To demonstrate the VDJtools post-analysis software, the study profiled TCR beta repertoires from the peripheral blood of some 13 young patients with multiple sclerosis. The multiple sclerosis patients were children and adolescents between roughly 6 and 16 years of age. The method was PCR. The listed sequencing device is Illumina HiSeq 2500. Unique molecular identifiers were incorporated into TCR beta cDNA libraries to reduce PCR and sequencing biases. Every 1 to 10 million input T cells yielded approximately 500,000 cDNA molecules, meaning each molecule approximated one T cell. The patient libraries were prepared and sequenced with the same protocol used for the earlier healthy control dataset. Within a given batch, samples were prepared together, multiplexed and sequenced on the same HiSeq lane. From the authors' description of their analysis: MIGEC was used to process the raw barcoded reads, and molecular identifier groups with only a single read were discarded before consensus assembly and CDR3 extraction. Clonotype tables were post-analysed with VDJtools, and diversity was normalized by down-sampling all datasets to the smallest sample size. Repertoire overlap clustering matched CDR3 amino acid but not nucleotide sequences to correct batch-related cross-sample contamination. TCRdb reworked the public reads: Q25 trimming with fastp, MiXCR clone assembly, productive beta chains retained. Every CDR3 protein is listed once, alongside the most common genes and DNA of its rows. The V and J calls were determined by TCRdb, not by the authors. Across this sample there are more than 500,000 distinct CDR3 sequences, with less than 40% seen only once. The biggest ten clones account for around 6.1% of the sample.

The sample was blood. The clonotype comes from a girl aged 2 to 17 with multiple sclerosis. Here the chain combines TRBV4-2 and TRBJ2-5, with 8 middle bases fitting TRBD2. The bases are TGTGCCAGCAGCCAGTGGGCGGGGGGCCCAGAGACCCAGTACTTC. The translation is CASSQWAGGPETQYF.